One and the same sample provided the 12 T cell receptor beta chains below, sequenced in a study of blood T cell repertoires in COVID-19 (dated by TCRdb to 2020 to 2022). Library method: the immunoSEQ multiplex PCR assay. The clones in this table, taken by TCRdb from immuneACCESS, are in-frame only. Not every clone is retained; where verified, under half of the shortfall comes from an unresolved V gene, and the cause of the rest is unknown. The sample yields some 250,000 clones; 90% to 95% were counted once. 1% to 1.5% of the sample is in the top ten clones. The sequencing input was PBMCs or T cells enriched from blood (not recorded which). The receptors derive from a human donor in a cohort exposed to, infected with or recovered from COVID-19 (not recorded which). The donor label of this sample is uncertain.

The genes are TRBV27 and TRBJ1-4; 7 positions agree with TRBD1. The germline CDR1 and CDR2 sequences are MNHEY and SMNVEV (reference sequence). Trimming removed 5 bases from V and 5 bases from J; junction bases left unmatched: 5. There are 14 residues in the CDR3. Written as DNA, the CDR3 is TGTGCCAGCAGTCAGGGGGGTGGGAATGAAAAACTGTTTTTT. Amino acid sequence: CASSQGGGNEKLFF.

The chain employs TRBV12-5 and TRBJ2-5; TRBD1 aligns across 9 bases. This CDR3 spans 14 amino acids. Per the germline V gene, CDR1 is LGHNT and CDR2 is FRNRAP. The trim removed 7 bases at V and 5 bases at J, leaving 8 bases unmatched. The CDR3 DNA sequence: TGTGCTAGTGTCCGAACAGGGGGCGCGGAGACCCAGTACTTC. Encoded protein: CASVRTGGAETQYF.

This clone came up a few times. The CDR3 reads CASSYQQGPYTEAFF. CDR3 nucleotide sequence: TGTGCCAGCAGTTACCAACAGGGACCCTACACTGAAGCTTTCTTT. The chain carries TRBV6-5 and TRBJ1-1; D possibly corresponds to TRBD1 (6 bases). V lost 2 bases, J lost 3 bases, and 13 bases lay in between. The CDR3 is made up of 15 amino acids. Germline values: CDR1 MNHEY, CDR2 SVGAGI.

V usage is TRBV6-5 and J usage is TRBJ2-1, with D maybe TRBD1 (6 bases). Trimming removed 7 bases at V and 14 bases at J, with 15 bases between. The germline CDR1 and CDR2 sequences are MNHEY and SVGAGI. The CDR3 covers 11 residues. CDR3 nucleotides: TGTGCCAGCAAGGCGCAGGGGACGGAGTTCTTC. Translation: CASKAQGTEFF.

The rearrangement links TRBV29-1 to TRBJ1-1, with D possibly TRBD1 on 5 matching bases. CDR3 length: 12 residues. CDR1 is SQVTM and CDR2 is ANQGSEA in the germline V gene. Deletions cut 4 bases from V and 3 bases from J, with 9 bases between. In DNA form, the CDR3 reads TGCAGCGTTGTCCAGGGCTACACTGAAGCTTTCTTT. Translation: CSVVQGYTEAFF.

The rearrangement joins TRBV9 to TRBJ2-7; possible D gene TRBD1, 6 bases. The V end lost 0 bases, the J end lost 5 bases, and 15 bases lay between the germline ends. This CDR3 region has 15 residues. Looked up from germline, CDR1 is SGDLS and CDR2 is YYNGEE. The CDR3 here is CASSVASQGFHEQYF. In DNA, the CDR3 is TGTGCCAGCAGCGTAGCGTCACAGGGTTTTCACGAGCAGTACTTC.

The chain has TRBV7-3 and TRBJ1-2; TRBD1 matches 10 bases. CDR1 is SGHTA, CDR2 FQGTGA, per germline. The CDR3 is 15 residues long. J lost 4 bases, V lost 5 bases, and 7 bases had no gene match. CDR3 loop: CASSQTGTGAYGYTF. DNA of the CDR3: TGTGCCAGCAGCCAGACCGGGACAGGGGCCTATGGCTACACCTTC.

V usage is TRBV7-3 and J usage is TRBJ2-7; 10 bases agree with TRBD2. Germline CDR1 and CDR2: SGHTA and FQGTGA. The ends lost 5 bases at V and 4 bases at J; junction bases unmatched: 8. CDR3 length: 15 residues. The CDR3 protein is CASSLLSGGAYEQYF. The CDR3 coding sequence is TGTGCCAGCAGCCTACTAAGCGGGGGGGCTTACGAGCAGTACTTC.

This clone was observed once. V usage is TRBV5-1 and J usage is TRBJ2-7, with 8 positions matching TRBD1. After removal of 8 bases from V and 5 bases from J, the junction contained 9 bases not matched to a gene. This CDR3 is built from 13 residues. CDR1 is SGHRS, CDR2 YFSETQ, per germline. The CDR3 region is CASRTGSNDEQYF. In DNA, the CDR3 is TGCGCCAGTCGGACAGGGTCCAATGACGAGCAGTACTTC.

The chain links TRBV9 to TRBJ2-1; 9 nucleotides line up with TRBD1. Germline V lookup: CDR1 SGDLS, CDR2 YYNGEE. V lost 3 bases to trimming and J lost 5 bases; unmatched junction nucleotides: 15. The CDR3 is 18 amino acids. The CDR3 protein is CASSAGTGRGRVDNEQFF. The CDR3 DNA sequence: TGTGCCAGCAGCGCAGGGACAGGGAGGGGGAGGGTCGACAATGAGCAGTTCTTC.

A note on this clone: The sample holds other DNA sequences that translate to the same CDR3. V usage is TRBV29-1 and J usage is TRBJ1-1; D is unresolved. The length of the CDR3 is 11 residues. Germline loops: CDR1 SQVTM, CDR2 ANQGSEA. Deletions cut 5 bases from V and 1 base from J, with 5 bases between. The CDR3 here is CSVLTNTEAFF. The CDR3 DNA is TGCAGCGTTCTAACGAACACTGAAGCTTTCTTT.

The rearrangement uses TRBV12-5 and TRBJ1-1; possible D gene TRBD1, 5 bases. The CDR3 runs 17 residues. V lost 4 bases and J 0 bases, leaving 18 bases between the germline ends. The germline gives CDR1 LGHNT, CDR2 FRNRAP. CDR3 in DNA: TGTGCTAGTGGTTCGACCCGCAGGGAAATCATGAACACTGAAGCTTTCTTT. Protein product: CASGSTRREIMNTEAFF.